This T cell receptor (beta chain) derives from a study of T cell responses to AZD1222 COVID-19 vaccine. Some clones are missing from TCRdb's copy, which holds only in-frame ones; the method was immunoSEQ multiplex PCR. The sample yields around 180,000 clones, 88% seen once. This clone has only one observation. V dropped 1 base and J dropped 8 bases, with 24 bases sitting between them. Germline V gene lookup returns CDR1 SGHRS and CDR2 YFSETQ. CDR3 length: 17 residues. The sequence came from an adult in good health. The chain carries TRBV5-1 and TRBJ1-2; tentatively, D is TRBD1 (6 bases). Sequencing was performed on peripheral blood, taken on day 0 of AZD1222 vaccination. CDR3 nucleotide sequence: TGCGCCAGCAGCTTGCTGTACCCACAGGGAGCCGGCTACGGCTACACCTTC. Protein product: CASSLLYPQGAGYGYTF. The whole variable domain, remainder taken from reference TRBV5-1 and TRBJ1-2, is KAGVTQTPRYLIKTRGQQVTLSCSPISGHRSVSWYQQTPGQGLQFLFEYFSETQRNKGNFPGRFSGRQFSNSRSEMNVSTLELGDSALYLCASSLLYPQGAGYGYTFGSGTRLTVV.